This T cell receptor (beta chain) comes out of a study of identical twins. General study findings and limits: Within twin pairs, the out-of-frame alpha sequences they shared showed excess low generation probability. Insertions were fewer in abundant cord blood beta clonotypes, whereas memory repertoires showed none of this pattern. Invariant T cells like MAIT and iNKT could partly confound the zero-insertion analyses.

In TCRdb, the 5' RACE reads were re-called with MiXCR into one record per CDR3 protein. The sample consists of under 300,000 distinct CDR3 sequences, around 8.3% of them appearing once. Turning to this clonotype: Its antigen remains unidentified.

This CDR3 region has 10 residues. V lost 3 bases and J lost 5, with 3 bases in between. CDR1 SQVTM and CDR2 ANQGSEA come from the germline V gene. The data also belong to a second study, concerning yellow fever vaccine responses in identical twins.

Sequenced input: CD8+ T cells sorted from blood. V gene TRBV29-1 combines with J gene TRBJ2-3; D unclear. The source is a woman aged 18-35 years in good health. The CDR3 DNA reads TGCAGCGTTGACATAGATACGCAGTATTTT. The encoded protein is CSVDIDTQYF.